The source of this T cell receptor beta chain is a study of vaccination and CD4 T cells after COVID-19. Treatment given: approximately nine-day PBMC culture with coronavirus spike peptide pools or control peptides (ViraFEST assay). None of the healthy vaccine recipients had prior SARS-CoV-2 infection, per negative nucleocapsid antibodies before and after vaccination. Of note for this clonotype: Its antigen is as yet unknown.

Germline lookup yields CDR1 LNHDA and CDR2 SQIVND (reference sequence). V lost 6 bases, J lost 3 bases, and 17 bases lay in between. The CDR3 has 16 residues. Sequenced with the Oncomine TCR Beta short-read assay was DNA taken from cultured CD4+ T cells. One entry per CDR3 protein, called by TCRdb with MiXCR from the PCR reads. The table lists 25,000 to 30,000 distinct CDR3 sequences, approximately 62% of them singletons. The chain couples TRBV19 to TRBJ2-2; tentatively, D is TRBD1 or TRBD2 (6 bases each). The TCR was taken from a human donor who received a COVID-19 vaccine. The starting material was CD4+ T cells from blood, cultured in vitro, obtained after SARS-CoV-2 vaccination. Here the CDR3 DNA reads TGTGCCAGTAGCACCTTCCCAGGGGAGGACACCGGGGAGCTGTTTTTT. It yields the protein CASSTFPGEDTGELFF.